Listed here are 7 T cell receptor beta chains from one sample, sequenced in a study of cytomegalovirus exposure and HLA in healthy donors. Data came from immunoSEQ multiplex PCR; TCRdb stores just in-frame clones and leaves some out. The sample includes 180,000 or so clones, around nine tenths of them seen just once. Material for sequencing was PBMCs. These receptors all come from a young man in good health and CMV-seropositive.

The count of this clone is one. The chain is built from TRBV27 and TRBJ1-1; tentative D call: TRBD1 (5 bases). V lost 7 bases, J lost 1 base, and 13 bases lay in between. This CDR3 spans 14 amino acids. CDR1 and CDR2 from the germline V gene are MNHEY and SMNVEV (reference sequence). This chain's CDR3 is CASTPVGGNTEAFF. The CDR3 DNA reads as TGTGCCAGCACCCCGGTGGGGGGGAACACTGAAGCTTTCTTT.

The V call is TRBV6-1, the J call TRBJ1-5, with TRBD1 matching over 12 bases. The CDR3 is 15 amino acids. J lost 6 bases, V lost 6 bases, and 6 bases had no gene match. Germline lookup yields CDR1 MNHNS and CDR2 SASEGT. The CDR3 here is CASSSGTGGSQPQHF. In DNA form, the CDR3 reads TGTGCCAGCAGCTCCGGGACAGGGGGCAGTCAGCCCCAGCATTTT.

As for this clone: The junction and the germline gene differ at one end; a read error may be behind it. The chain employs TRBV11-2 and TRBJ2-7; no reliable D call. The CDR3 length is 12 residues. The germline CDR1 and CDR2 sequences are SGHAT and FQNNGV. The CDR3 coding sequence is TGTGTCAGCAGCTTAGACTCCTACGAGCAGTACTTC. Amino acids: CVSSLDSYEQYF.

The sample holds one count of this clone. This chain uses TRBV9 with TRBJ2-7; tentatively, D is TRBD1 or TRBD2 (6 bases each). V was pared by 5 bases and J by 3 bases, with 15 bases between. The length of the CDR3 is 14 residues. Germline CDR1 and CDR2: SGDLS and YYNGEE. CDR3 nucleotide sequence: TGTGCCAGCAGTGGGGGGCCGGGGTACTACGAGCAGTACTTC. Residues: CASSGGPGYYEQYF.

This chain connects TRBV11-2 to TRBJ2-4, with 9 positions matching TRBD2. This CDR3 has 15 residues. Trimming at V came to 3 bases and at J to 9 bases, leaving 9 bases not matched to a gene. Germline loops: CDR1 SGHAT, CDR2 FQNNGV. CDR3 loop: CASSLVAGEVGIQYF. In DNA form, the CDR3 reads TGTGCCAGCAGCTTGGTAGCGGGGGAAGTTGGCATTCAGTACTTC.

The chain links TRBV30 to TRBJ2-2; tentative D call: TRBD1 (6 bases). The germline gives CDR1 GTSNPN, CDR2 SVGIG (reference sequence). Trimming pared 4 bases from V and 6 bases from J, leaving 12 bases between. The CDR3 spans 13 residues. The CDR3 sequence is CAWNHQGSGELFF. CDR3 coding DNA: TGTGCCTGGAATCACCAGGGGTCCGGGGAGCTGTTTTTT.

CDR3 sequence: CASSDGGGTEAFF. DNA for the CDR3: TGTGCCAGCAGTGACGGGGGGGGAACTGAAGCTTTCTTT. The chain links TRBV6-4 to TRBJ1-1; D is perhaps TRBD1 (5 bases). The length of the CDR3 is 13 residues. V lost 2 bases to trimming and J lost 5 bases, with 9 bases between them. Germline assignment: CDR1 MRHNA and CDR2 SNTAGT.